This T cell receptor (beta chain) was recorded in a study of shared clonotypes between healthy human individuals. Assay execution proceeded at the deep level. Libraries were prepared by immunoSEQ multiplex PCR; TCRdb keeps only in-frame clonotypes and omits some of them. The sample includes fewer than 1.8 million clones, approximately 98.5% seen only once; the top ten take around 0.38%. For this clone: Its antigen remains unidentified.

Germline loops: CDR1 SGHDN, CDR2 FVKESK. The CDR3 loop spans 13 amino acids. V shed 5 bases and J 4 bases; nucleotides not matched to a gene: 4. Whole-study results and caveats: Across subsets, estimated richness was generally greater for naive than for memory populations.

The sequenced material came from naive CD4+ T cells sorted from blood. The subset: CD45RA+ positively selected. This receptor was obtained from a young man in good health. This rearrangement joins TRBV14 to TRBJ1-2, with 7 bases lining up with TRBD1. For the CDR3, the DNA is TGTGCCAGCAGCTGGGACAGCCTCTATGGCTACACCTTC. Encoded protein: CASSWDSLYGYTF.